This is a list of T cell receptor beta chains from one sample in a study of radiotherapy plus CTLA-4 blockade in lung cancer. Profiled with immunoSEQ multiplex PCR; TCRdb holds only in-frame clones, not every one. The table has approximately 110,000 clones, more than 65% seen once; the top ten hold about 3.5%. The sample in question was peripheral blood, obtained from a patient treated with radiotherapy plus ipilimumab. All receptors come from a human donor with non-small cell lung cancer that progressed on radiotherapy plus ipilimumab. Some clones in this sample may be carry-over from other donors' samples. CDR3s include the opening cysteine and the closing phenylalanine or tryptophan. D genes are given only for firm matches. Only some rows state a clone size, as once, few, many or a class for expanded clones.

V gene,D gene,clone size,J gene,CDR3 protein,CDR3 DNA
TRBV7-2,NA,NA,TRBJ2-7,CASSLTGETYEQYF,TGTGCCAGCAGCTTGACAGGCGAAACCTACGAGCAGTACTTC
TRBV6-6,NA,few,TRBJ1-6,CASSKRRGSSPLHF,TGTGCCAGCAGTAAGAGACGAGGTAGTTCACCCCTCCACTTT
TRBV13,TRBD1,NA,TRBJ1-6,CASSLRQGLAYSPLHF,TGTGCCAGCAGCCTCAGACAGGGCCTCGCCTATTCACCCCTCCACTTT
TRBV18,NA,NA,TRBJ1-6,CASSPAGADSPLHF,TGTGCCAGCTCACCAGCAGGGGCGGATTCACCCCTCCACTTT
TRBV6-1,NA,NA,TRBJ1-1,CASRTTANTEAFF,TGTGCCAGCAGGACCACAGCGAACACTGAAGCTTTCTTT
TRBV6-5,NA,NA,TRBJ1-2,CASSRNREGGYGYTF,TGTGCCAGCAGTCGAAACAGGGAAGGGGGCTATGGCTACACCTTC
TRBV5-4,NA,few,TRBJ1-1,CASSPRAGVTTEAFF,TGTGCCAGCAGCCCGCGGGCAGGGGTGACCACTGAAGCTTTCTTT
TRBV7-2,TRBD1,NA,TRBJ1-4,CASSFSTGGEKLFF,TGTGCCAGCAGCTTCTCGACAGGGGGTGAAAAACTGTTTTTT
TRBV6-1,NA,NA,TRBJ2-5,CASSEFSGQQETQYF,TGTGCCAGCAGTGAATTTTCCGGACAGCAAGAGACCCAGTACTTC
TRBV18,TRBD1,NA,TRBJ2-3,CASSSGTGLITDTQYF,TGTGCCAGCTCGTCAGGGACAGGACTCATCACAGATACGCAGTATTTT
TRBV21-1,NA,NA,TRBJ1-4,CASSIRDRGGEKLFF,TGTGCCAGCAGCATAAGGGACAGGGGGGGTGAAAAACTGTTTTTT
TRBV2,NA,few,TRBJ1-2,CASTGGLSYGYTF,TGTGCCAGCACCGGAGGGTTATCCTATGGCTACACCTTC
TRBV19,NA,NA,TRBJ2-3,CASSKRISTDTQYF,TGTGCCAGTAGTAAGCGGATCAGCACAGATACGCAGTATTTT
TRBV4-3,TRBD1,once,TRBJ1-1,CASSQEDRGNTEAFF,TGCGCCAGCAGCCAGGAAGACAGGGGAAACACTGAAGCTTTCTTT
TRBV5-5,TRBD1,NA,TRBJ1-1,CASSIRTGWNTEAFF,TGTGCCAGCAGCATTCGGACAGGGTGGAACACTGAAGCTTTCTTT
TRBV6-5,TRBD2,NA,TRBJ2-3,CASSPTSGGVDTQYF,TGTGCCAGCAGTCCGACTAGCGGGGGGGTAGATACGCAGTATTTT
TRBV4-3,NA,NA,TRBJ1-3,CASSQDLGLSNGNTIYF,TGCGCCAGCAGCCAAGATCTTGGGCTATCGAATGGAAACACCATATATTTT
TRBV7-3,NA,few,TRBJ1-4,CASSLLKGEKLFF,TGTGCCAGCAGCTTACTTAAGGGTGAAAAACTGTTTTTT
TRBV6-1,NA,NA,TRBJ1-2,CASSTGYGYTF,TGTGCCAGCAGTACGGGCTATGGCTACACCTTC
TRBV5-1,TRBD1,NA,TRBJ1-6,CASSNGPTGVNSPLHF,TGCGCCAGCAGCAATGGGCCGACAGGGGTTAATTCACCCCTCCACTTT
TRBV4-2,NA,NA,TRBJ1-2,CASSQDFIEVYGYTF,TGTGCCAGCAGCCAAGATTTTATAGAGGTCTATGGCTACACCTTC
TRBV2,TRBD1,NA,TRBJ1-1,CASREPGTGGTTEAFF,TGTGCCAGCAGGGAACCCGGGACAGGGGGTACCACTGAAGCTTTCTTT
TRBV11-3,TRBD1,NA,TRBJ2-6,CASSSTGAGANVLTF,TGTGCCAGCAGTTCAACAGGGGCTGGGGCCAACGTCCTGACTTTC
TRBV15,NA,NA,TRBJ1-1,CATSRGGNMNTEAFF,TGTGCCACCAGCAGAGGAGGCAACATGAACACTGAAGCTTTCTTT
TRBV7-8,NA,NA,TRBJ2-3,CASSLEGWYTQYF,TGTGCCAGCAGCTTAGAGGGTTGGTATACGCAGTATTTT
TRBV9,NA,NA,TRBJ2-1,CASSDKTGPYNEQFF,TGTGCCAGCAGCGACAAGACAGGCCCCTACAATGAGCAGTTCTTC
TRBV19,NA,NA,TRBJ1-5,CASSLKWGDSNQPQHF,TGTGCCAGTAGCCTAAAATGGGGGGATAGCAATCAGCCCCAGCATTTT
TRBV5-1,NA,NA,TRBJ1-5,CASSRAVNQPQHF,TGCGCCAGCAGCCGGGCAGTAAATCAGCCCCAGCATTTT
TRBV15,NA,NA,TRBJ2-3,CATSREVGGGPTDTQYF,TGTGCCACCAGCAGAGAGGTTGGAGGGGGGCCCACAGATACGCAGTATTTT
TRBV7-7,NA,NA,TRBJ2-5,CASSNTLGGGAVGETQYF,TGTGCTAGCAGCAACACGCTGGGGGGGGGCGCCGTCGGGGAGACCCAGTACTTC
TRBV28,NA,NA,TRBJ1-2,CASSLWKNYGYTF,TGTGCCAGCAGTTTATGGAAGAACTATGGCTACACCTTC
TRBV18,NA,NA,TRBJ2-5,CASSPLTVYQETQYF,TGTGCCAGCTCACCACTAACAGTTTACCAAGAGACCCAGTACTTC
TRBV9,TRBD1,NA,TRBJ1-2,CASSAQGGIYGYTF,TGTGCCAGCAGTGCTCAGGGGGGAATATATGGCTACACCTTC
TRBV11-2,NA,NA,TRBJ1-1,CASSFGGRTEAFF,TGTGCCAGCAGCTTCGGGGGACGCACTGAAGCTTTCTTT
TRBV2,TRBD1,NA,TRBJ2-2,CASSPPGQGYTGELFF,TGTGCCAGCAGCCCCCCCGGACAGGGTTACACCGGGGAGCTGTTTTTT
TRBV4-1,NA,NA,TRBJ1-2,CASSQEGRGDNYGYTF,TGCGCCAGCAGCCAAGAAGGCAGGGGAGATAACTATGGCTACACCTTC
TRBV18,TRBD1,NA,TRBJ1-2,CASSPSRGDHSDYGYTF,TGTGCCAGCTCACCGAGCAGGGGGGATCATTCTGACTATGGCTACACCTTC
TRBV11-2,NA,NA,TRBJ1-3,CASSLGPGNTIYF,TGTGCCAGCAGCTTGGGACCCGGAAACACCATATATTTT
TRBV7-2,NA,once,TRBJ2-5,CASSAAGGVGETQYF,TGTGCCAGCAGCGCCGCCGGGGGCGTCGGGGAGACCCAGTACTTC
TRBV27,TRBD1,NA,TRBJ1-2,CASSSLRDRGRPAYGYTF,TGTGCCAGCAGTTCCCTCCGGGACAGGGGGCGTCCCGCCTATGGCTACACCTTC
TRBV5-1,NA,NA,TRBJ1-2,CASSLASRSNYGYTF,TGCGCCAGCAGCTTGGCCAGCCGATCTAACTATGGCTACACCTTC
TRBV2,TRBD1,NA,TRBJ1-3,CARGQSGNTIYF,TGTGCCAGGGGACAGTCGGGAAACACCATATATTTT
TRBV28,NA,once,TRBJ1-1,CASSLGSGFRTEAFF,TGTGCCAGCAGTTTAGGTAGTGGCTTTCGGACTGAAGCTTTCTTT